This T cell receptor (beta chain) was sequenced in a study of blood T cell repertoires in COVID-19. Study summary: The study drew acute and convalescent COVID-19 samples from the United States, Italy and Spain.

This table comes from immunoSEQ multiplex PCR, and its TCRdb copy is limited to in-frame clones, with some not included. The sample has around 130,000 clones, 88% seen once; the top ten hold roughly a tenth. The CDR3 covers 14 residues. Germline CDR1 MNHEY, CDR2 SMNVEV (reference sequence). V lost 3 bases to trimming and J lost 6 bases; unmatched junction nucleotides: 4. This sequence originates from a man between 60 and 70 years old with active or convalescent COVID-19. Specimen: peripheral blood. The V gene is TRBV27, the J gene TRBJ1-2; 10 bases align to TRBD1. The CDR3 DNA reads TGTGCCAGCAGTTTCTCGGACAGGGGGAATGGCTACACCTTC. Encoded protein: CASSFSDRGNGYTF.